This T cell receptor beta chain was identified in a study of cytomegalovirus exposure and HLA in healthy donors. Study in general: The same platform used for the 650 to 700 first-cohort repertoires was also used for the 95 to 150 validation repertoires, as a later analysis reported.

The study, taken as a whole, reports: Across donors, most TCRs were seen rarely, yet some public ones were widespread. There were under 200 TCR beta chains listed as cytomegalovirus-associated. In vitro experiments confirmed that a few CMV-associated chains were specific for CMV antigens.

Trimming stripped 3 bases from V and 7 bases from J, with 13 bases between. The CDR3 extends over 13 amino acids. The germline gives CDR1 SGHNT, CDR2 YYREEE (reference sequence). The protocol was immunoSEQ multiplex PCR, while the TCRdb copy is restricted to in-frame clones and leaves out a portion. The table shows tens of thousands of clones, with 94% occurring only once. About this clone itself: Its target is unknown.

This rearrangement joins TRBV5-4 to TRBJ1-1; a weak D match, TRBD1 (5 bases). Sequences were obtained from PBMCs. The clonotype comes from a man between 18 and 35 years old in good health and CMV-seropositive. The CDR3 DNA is TGTGCCAGCAGCTCACCCTCAGGGAATGAAGCTTTCTTT. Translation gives CASSSPSGNEAFF.